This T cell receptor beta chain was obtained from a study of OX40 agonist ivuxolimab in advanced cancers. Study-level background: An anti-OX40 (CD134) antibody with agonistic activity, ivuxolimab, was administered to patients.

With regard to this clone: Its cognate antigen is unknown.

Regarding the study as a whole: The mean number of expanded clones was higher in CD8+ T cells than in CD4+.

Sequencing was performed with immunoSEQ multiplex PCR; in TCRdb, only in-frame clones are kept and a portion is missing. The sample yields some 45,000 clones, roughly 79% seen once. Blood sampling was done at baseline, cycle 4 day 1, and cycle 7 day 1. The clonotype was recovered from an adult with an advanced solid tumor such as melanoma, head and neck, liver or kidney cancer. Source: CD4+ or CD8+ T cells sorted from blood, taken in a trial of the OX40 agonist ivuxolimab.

CDR3 protein: CASSVRTPSGTQYF. The CDR3 DNA is TGTGCCAGCAGTGTTAGAACTCCCTCAGGTACGCAGTATTTT. The chain uses TRBV2 and TRBJ2-3; D remains ambiguous. The CDR3 covers 14 residues. The V gene's germline CDR1 is SNHLY and CDR2 FYNNEI. V gave up 4 bases and J gave up 8 bases, with 16 bases separating them.